The 10 T cell receptor beta chains below were found in one sample sequenced in a study of blood T cell repertoires in COVID-19. Sequencing was performed with immunoSEQ multiplex PCR; in TCRdb, only in-frame clones are kept and a portion is missing. Of over 95,000 clones listed, 81% are singletons. Sequences were obtained from peripheral blood. The source is a human donor in a cohort sampled during active COVID-19.

The rearrangement joins TRBV28 to TRBJ1-3; TRBD1 might be the D (5 bases). The CDR3 loop spans 16 amino acids. Germline V gives CDR1 MDHEN, CDR2 SYDVKM. The V gene lost 5 bases and the J gene lost 4 bases, with 18 bases spanning the gap. Written as DNA, the CDR3 is TGTGCCAGCAGTCCCTCAGGGTTGTCCGTCGGAAACACCATATATTTT. It is translated as CASSPSGLSVGNTIYF. Looking up the rest from reference TRBV28 and TRBJ1-3 gives the full variable domain: DVKVTQSSRYLVKRTGEKVFLECVQDMDHENMFWYRQDPGLGLRLIYFSYDVKMKEKGDIPEGYSVSREKKERFSLILESASTNQTSMYLCASSPSGLSVGNTIYFGEGSWLTVV.

The rearrangement links TRBV5-6 to TRBJ2-1, with D possibly being TRBD2 (5 bases). Per the germline V gene, CDR1 is SGHDT and CDR2 is YYEEEE. The length of the CDR3 is 12 residues. Between the trimmed V and J ends, which lost 0 bases and 10 bases, there was a span of 8 bases. The CDR3: CASSLDGVEQFF. CDR3 in DNA: TGTGCCAGCAGCTTGGACGGGGTCGAGCAGTTCTTC.

The chain uses TRBV14 and TRBJ2-5; a possible D gene is TRBD1 (5 bases). Germline CDR1 SGHDN, CDR2 FVKESK. V lost 1 base and J lost 0, with 6 bases in between. CDR3 length: 14 residues. CDR3 bases: TGTGCCAGCAGCCAAGGGACAAACCAAGAGACCCAGTACTTC. Its protein is CASSQGTNQETQYF.

This clone occurred a few times. The chain recombines TRBV7-2 with TRBJ1-2, with a possible D match to TRBD1 (5 bases). This CDR3 has 15 residues. Germline CDR1 reads SGHTA; CDR2 reads FQGNSA. Trimming removed 0 bases at V and 4 bases at J, with 12 bases between. The CDR3 nucleotides are TGTGCCAGCAGCTTAGCCCCCACGGGGGGCTATGGCTACACCTTC. Translated, it gives CASSLAPTGGYGYTF.

This rearrangement joins TRBV29-1 to TRBJ2-5, with TRBD2 matching 12 bases. Germline V gene lookup returns CDR1 SQVTM and CDR2 ANQGSEA. Trimming at V came to 4 bases and at J to 5 bases, leaving 11 bases not matched to a gene. The CDR3 sequence is 16 residues long. The CDR3 spells CSVVGASGRALETQYF. The CDR3 nucleotides read TGCAGCGTTGTCGGGGCTAGCGGGAGGGCCCTGGAGACCCAGTACTTC. The full variable domain, with the rest looked up from reference TRBV29-1 and TRBJ2-5, is SAVISQKPSRDICQRGTSLTIQCQVDSQVTMMFWYRQQPGQSLTLIATANQGSEATYESGFVIDKFPISRPNLTFSTLTVSNMSPEDSSIYLCSVVGASGRALETQYFGPGTRLLVL.

The rearrangement links TRBV29-1 to TRBJ1-4; D remains unclear. CDR3 size: 11 residues. Germline loops: CDR1 SQVTM, CDR2 ANQGSEA. Trimming left V 6 bases short and J 6 bases short, with 8 bases between. The CDR3 bases are TGCAGCGTGCGGGAAGATGAAAAACTGTTTTTT. Its protein product is CSVREDEKLFF.

The rearrangement links TRBV19 to TRBJ1-1; 7 bases fit TRBD1. V shed 5 bases, J shed 1 base, and the junction held 25 bases outside the gene matches. Germline V gives CDR1 LNHDA, CDR2 SQIVND (reference sequence). The CDR3 extends over 21 amino acids. CDR3 sequence: CASSSGDSGVLKKYSNTEAFF. The CDR3 DNA reads TGTGCCAGTAGTTCCGGGGACAGCGGAGTCCTTAAAAAATATTCGAACACTGAAGCTTTCTTT.

The rearrangement joins TRBV6-1 to TRBJ1-2, with unresolved D. V was cut by 0 bases and J by 2 bases, with 13 bases left in between. The germline gives CDR1 MNHNS, CDR2 SASEGT. This CDR3 comprises 16 residues. This CDR3 is CASSEARTSYNYGYTF. The CDR3 DNA reads TGTGCCAGCAGTGAAGCGCGGACTAGTTACAACTATGGCTACACCTTC.

The chain couples TRBV27 to TRBJ1-1; D not certain. The CDR3 is made up of 12 amino acids. CDR1 is MNHEY, CDR2 SMNVEV, per germline (reference sequence). V lost 6 bases and J 4 bases, leaving 9 bases between the germline ends. CDR3 loop: CASRRFGTEAFF. The CDR3 nucleotides are TGTGCCAGCAGACGTTTCGGCACTGAAGCTTTCTTT.

The chain uses TRBV20-1 and TRBJ2-7; 9 nucleotides align to TRBD2. J gave up 1 base and V 3 bases, and 7 bases lay outside the gene matches. This CDR3 has 15 residues. CDR1 and CDR2 from the germline V gene are DFQATT and SNEGSKA (reference sequence). The CDR3 coding sequence is TGCAGTGCTAGTTCTTCAGCGGGAGGTTCCTACGAGCAGTACTTC. This gives the protein CSASSSAGGSYEQYF.